Presented here are 19 T cell receptor beta chains from one specimen sequenced in a study of OX40 agonist ivuxolimab in advanced cancers. TCRdb keeps only in-frame clones here, not all; method: immunoSEQ multiplex PCR. The repertoire consists of some 81,000 clones, with about nine tenths occurring once and the leading ten covering 5.5% to 8%. This specimen consisted of CD4+ or CD8+ T cells sorted from blood, obtained in a trial of the OX40 agonist ivuxolimab. These receptors originate from an adult with an advanced solid tumor such as melanoma, head and neck, liver or kidney cancer.

The rearrangement joins TRBV9 to TRBJ2-3, with 10 bases identical to TRBD2. This CDR3 is built from 16 residues. Trimming took 3 bases from V and 3 from J; bases not matched to a gene: 7. The germline V gene has CDR1 SGDLS and CDR2 YYNGEE. The CDR3 DNA follows: TGTGCCAGCAGCGCCAAAAGCGGGGGGGCAACAGATACGCAGTATTTT. This codes for CASSAKSGGATDTQYF.

The V call is TRBV21-1, the J call TRBJ2-7; the table's D gene call, TRBD1, was not cross checked with the DNA. TRBV21-1 is a recognized pseudogene. The CDR3 has 16 residues. CDR3 nucleotides: TGTGCCAGCAGCAAAAAGGAGGACAGGTCCACCTACGAGCAGTACTTC. Translation: CASSKKEDRSTYEQYF.

This chain uses TRBV11-3 with TRBJ1-1, with 9 bases that match TRBD1. V trimming: 5 bases; J trimming: 5 bases; junction bases outside the gene matches: 9. This CDR3 region has 15 residues. Germline lookup yields CDR1 SGHNT and CDR2 YENEEA. CDR3 loop: CASSGAGTGRTEAFF. CDR3 coding DNA: TGTGCCAGCAGCGGCGCCGGGACAGGGCGGACTGAAGCTTTCTTT.

V usage is TRBV27 and J usage is TRBJ1-4, with no clear D. Germline V lookup: CDR1 MNHEY, CDR2 SMNVEV (reference sequence). Trimming pared 5 bases from V and 6 bases from J, leaving 7 bases between. The CDR3 loop spans 12 amino acids. In DNA form, the CDR3 reads TGTGCCAGCAGTAGGAGGGATGAAAAACTGTTTTTT. Translation: CASSRRDEKLFF.

This clone was picked up one time. The chain uses TRBV5-6 and TRBJ2-2, with D possibly TRBD1 on 5 matching bases. This CDR3 has 15 amino acids. The V end was cut by 0 bases, the J end by 1 base, with 7 bases between. Germline lookup yields CDR1 SGHDT and CDR2 YYEEEE. CDR3 amino acids: CASSLVGVNTGELFF. CDR3 in DNA: TGTGCCAGCAGCTTGGTAGGGGTGAACACCGGGGAGCTGTTTTTT.

Here the CDR3 DNA reads TGTGCCCTTGGAGGGGACAGGGGGCGCGGAGAGCAGTTCTTC. Translation gives CALGGDRGRGEQFF. The chain combines TRBV19 with TRBJ2-1; 12 nucleotides line up with TRBD1. Germline CDR1 LNHDA, CDR2 SQIVND (reference sequence). There are 14 residues in the CDR3. Trimming took 11 bases from V and 10 from J; bases not matched to a gene: 12. Drawing the rest from reference TRBV19 and TRBJ2-1, the complete variable domain is DGGITQSPKYLFRKEGQNVTLSCEQNLNHDAMYWYRQDPGQGLRLIYYSQIVNDFQKGDIAEGYSVSREKKESFPLTVTSAQKNPTAFYLCALGGDRGRGEQFFGPGTRLTVL.

This chain joins TRBV2 and TRBJ1-5, with D tentatively TRBD1 (6 bases). This CDR3 has 15 amino acids. The V and J ends lost 6 bases and 1 base respectively, with 13 bases between them. Germline loops: CDR1 SNHLY, CDR2 FYNNEI. The CDR3, as DNA: TGTGCCAGCAGAGACACAGGGAGGAGCAATCAGCCCCAGCATTTT. It yields the protein CASRDTGRSNQPQHF.

This clone has only a few counts. The sample holds other DNA sequences that translate to the same CDR3. The rearrangement joins TRBV7-6 to TRBJ1-5, with D maybe TRBD1 (5 bases). Deletions cut 3 bases from V and 2 bases from J, with 8 bases between. Germline assignment: CDR1 SGHVS and CDR2 FNYEAQ. There are 14 residues in the CDR3. In DNA form, the CDR3 reads TGTGCCAGCAGCTTGGGGGAGGGCAATCAGCCCCAGCATTTT. Its protein product is CASSLGEGNQPQHF.

This clone was seen more than once but under ten times. This rearrangement joins TRBV5-1 to TRBJ1-6; TRBD1 might be the D (6 bases). CDR3 size: 14 residues. Germline CDR1 SGHRS, CDR2 YFSETQ. The ends were cut back, 7 bases at V and 5 bases at J, with 13 bases in the middle. The CDR3 loop reads CASRGGFNNSPLHF. CDR3 nucleotide sequence: TGCGCCAGCCGGGGGGGCTTTAATAATTCACCCCTCCACTTT.

The rearrangement links TRBV19 to TRBJ1-6; weak D call: TRBD1 (5 bases). The CDR3 is 14 amino acids. The V gene lost 6 bases and the J gene lost 7 bases, with 13 bases spanning the gap. CDR1 is LNHDA and CDR2 is SQIVND in the germline V gene (reference sequence). The CDR3 nucleotides read TGTGCCAGTAGAAACCGGGACGGGAATTCACCCCTCCACTTT. Its protein product is CASRNRDGNSPLHF.

The rearrangement links TRBV6-1 to TRBJ2-2; possible D gene TRBD2, 5 bases. V was cut by 0 bases and J by 4 bases, with 18 bases left in between. This CDR3 is built from 18 residues. Per germline, CDR1 MNHNS and CDR2 SASEGT. The CDR3 sequence: CASSEAGIRLALTGELFF. Here the CDR3 DNA reads TGTGCCAGCAGTGAAGCCGGGATCCGTCTAGCTCTCACCGGGGAGCTGTTTTTT.

The chain has TRBV10-2 and TRBJ1-5, with D hard to call. Trimming pared 0 bases from V and 0 bases from J, leaving 6 bases between. Germline CDR1 is WSHSY and CDR2 is SAAADI. This CDR3 comprises 15 residues. The CDR3 nucleotides are TGCGCCAGCAGTGAGTCACGGGATAGCAATCAGCCCCAGCATTTT. The encoded protein is CASSESRDSNQPQHF.

This clone was recorded only once. CDR3 protein: CASSLLGSGTNEKLFF. The DNA of the CDR3 is TGTGCCAGCAGCTTGCTCGGGTCTGGCACTAATGAAAAACTGTTTTTT. This chain uses TRBV5-4 with TRBJ1-4; D gene ambiguous. The V end was cut by 1 base, the J end by 2 bases, with 12 bases between. This CDR3 contains 16 residues. CDR1 is SGHNT and CDR2 is YYREEE in the germline V gene (reference sequence).

The genes are TRBV5-1 and TRBJ2-7; a possible D gene is TRBD1 (6 bases). The CDR3 consists of 14 residues. Between the trimmed V and J ends, which lost 1 base and 4 bases, there was a span of 12 bases. The germline CDR1 and CDR2 sequences are SGHRS and YFSETQ. Written as DNA, the CDR3 is TGCGCCAGCAGCTTGACAGGGAGTTATTACGAGCAGTACTTC. Protein: CASSLTGSYYEQYF.

This clone was counted only a few times. V gene TRBV27 combines with J gene TRBJ2-1; 8 bases line up with TRBD1. J was trimmed by 6 bases and V by 7 bases; bases with no gene match: 17. The germline V gene encodes CDR1 MNHEY and CDR2 SMNVEV (reference sequence). This CDR3 has 17 amino acids. CDR3 DNA: TGTGCCAGCAATAGGGCAGGAACAGGGGGTTTTTTCAATGAGCAGTTCTTC. This encodes CASNRAGTGGFFNEQFF.

CDR3 in DNA: TGTGCCGTCTTGGCGGGACAAGGTCTGTTGTACTTC. Encoded protein: CAVLAGQGLLYF. The genes are TRBV7-9 and TRBJ2-7; D might be TRBD1 or TRBD2, each matching 6 bases. Germline V lookup: CDR1 SEHNR, CDR2 FQNEAQ (reference sequence). This CDR3 has 12 amino acids. The V end was cut by 11 bases, the J end by 12 bases, with 23 bases between.

This chain joins TRBV7-6 and TRBJ2-5; 11 bases agree with TRBD2. V lost 4 bases, J lost 3 bases, and 10 bases stayed unmatched. Germline CDR1 is SGHVS and CDR2 is FNYEAQ. The CDR3 is 17 residues long. The CDR3 nucleotides read TGTGCCAGCAGCTCACGTCGGTCGGGACTAGCGGAAGAGACCCAGTACTTC. Translation gives CASSSRRSGLAEETQYF. Complete variable domain (other parts from reference TRBV7-6 and TRBJ2-5): GAGVSQSPRYKVTKRGQDVALRCDPISGHVSLYWYRQALGQGPEFLTYFNYEAQQDKSGLPNDRFSAERPEGSISTLTIQRTEQRDSAMYRCASSSRRSGLAEETQYFGPGTRLLVL.

This clone was observed a single time. The rearrangement joins TRBV19 to TRBJ2-1; D gene ambiguous. The CDR3 totals 12 residues. V dropped 10 bases and J dropped 1 base, with 8 bases sitting between them. Germline CDR1 reads LNHDA; CDR2 reads SQIVND (reference sequence). The CDR3 DNA is TGTGCCACAAGGGTTTCCTACAATGAGCAGTTCTTC. Translation: CATRVSYNEQFF. The whole variable domain, filled in from reference TRBV19 and TRBJ2-1, reads DGGITQSPKYLFRKEGQNVTLSCEQNLNHDAMYWYRQDPGQGLRLIYYSQIVNDFQKGDIAEGYSVSREKKESFPLTVTSAQKNPTAFYLCATRVSYNEQFFGPGTRLTVL.

The genes are TRBV19 and TRBJ1-1; TRBD1 might be the D (6 bases). The V and J ends lost 4 bases and 10 bases respectively, with 10 bases between them. CDR3 size: 11 residues. Germline V gives CDR1 LNHDA, CDR2 SQIVND (reference sequence). The CDR3 sequence: CASSKGEAAFF. CDR3 DNA sequence: TGTGCCAGTAGTAAGGGGGAGGCAGCTTTCTTT.